The 5 T cell receptor beta chains given below trace back to one sample, sequenced in a study of T cell responses to AZD1222 COVID-19 vaccine. Clones were sequenced by immunoSEQ multiplex PCR, and TCRdb holds only the in-frame ones, with some missing. Here the sample spans 150,000 to 200,000 clones, more than 70% being singletons. The sample in question was peripheral blood, obtained 28 days after the second AZD1222 dose. The receptors were gathered from an adult who received the AZD1222 COVID-19 vaccine.

In this sample, this clone turned up once. The V gene is TRBV4-2, the J gene TRBJ1-2; TRBD1 might be the D (5 bases). CDR1 LGHNA and CDR2 YNFKEQ come from the germline V gene. The CDR3 has 14 amino acids. Trimming left V 0 bases short and J 4 bases short, with 9 bases between. CDR3 protein: CASSQEGDGYGYTF. The CDR3 bases are TGTGCCAGCAGCCAAGAGGGGGACGGCTATGGCTACACCTTC.

V usage is TRBV25-1 and J usage is TRBJ2-3; D not certain. CDR3 size: 16 residues. CDR1 MGHDK and CDR2 SYGVNS come from the germline V gene. With 0 bases removed from V and 0 bases from J, the gap between germline ends came to 10 bases. CDR3 sequence: CASSEYTPGSTDTQYF. In nucleotides, the CDR3 is TGTGCCAGCAGTGAATATACCCCCGGGAGCACAGATACGCAGTATTTT.

V gene TRBV4-3 combines with J gene TRBJ2-3; 9 bases map to TRBD2. V lost 4 bases to trimming and J lost 3 bases; unmatched junction nucleotides: 8. CDR3 size: 16 residues. Looked up from germline, CDR1 is LGHNA and CDR2 is YSLEER. The CDR3 loop reads CASSPKTSGSTDTQYF. The CDR3 coding sequence is TGCGCCAGCAGCCCAAAGACTAGCGGAAGTACAGATACGCAGTATTTT.

The rearrangement links TRBV7-3 to TRBJ1-6; D remains unclear. The CDR3 consists of 13 residues. Trimming removed 3 bases at V and 0 bases at J, with 0 bases between. Germline V gene lookup returns CDR1 SGHTA and CDR2 FQGTGA. CDR3 DNA: TGTGCCAGCAGCTTCTCCTATAATTCACCCCTCCACTTT. It yields the protein CASSFSYNSPLHF.

This chain joins TRBV19 and TRBJ1-1; tentatively, D is TRBD1 (6 bases). V was trimmed by 7 bases and J by 0 bases, leaving 9 bases between them. CDR1 is LNHDA and CDR2 is SQIVND in the germline V gene (reference sequence). The CDR3 spans 13 residues. CDR3 bases: TGTGCCAGTATCACAGGGCTGAACACTGAAGCTTTCTTT. Translation: CASITGLNTEAFF.